The clone carrying this T cell receptor (beta chain) was seen only a few times. Its specificity is not known. The sample belongs to a study of CD8 T cells in ankylosing spondylitis. Whole-study results and caveats: It appeared that ankylosing spondylitis blood was characterized by a TCR beta motif of several highly homologous variants. Disease-associated clones were CD8+ and fairly uncommon in peripheral blood.

In TCRdb, the 5' RACE reads were re-called with MiXCR into one record per CDR3 protein. The table includes roughly 700,000 distinct CDR3 sequences, 15% to 20% detected once. This CDR3 has 16 amino acids. Germline CDR1 is LGHDT and CDR2 is YNNKEL (reference sequence). Trimming pared 4 bases from V and 6 bases from J, leaving 18 bases between. The sample consisted of blood, either unsorted or a sorted T cell fraction (not recorded which). The rearrangement links TRBV3-1 to TRBJ2-2; D possibly corresponds to TRBD2 (6 bases). The receptor comes from a male donor with ankylosing spondylitis. CDR3 sequence: CASSPTVTSMAGELFF. The CDR3 DNA sequence: TGTGCCAGCAGCCCCACCGTGACTAGTATGGCCGGGGAGCTGTTTTTT.